This T cell receptor (beta chain) was retrieved from a study of CD4 T cells in relation to SARS-CoV-2 and coronaviruses. Across the whole study: TCR beta CDR3s were sequenced after 10-day antigen culture of PBMCs. Patient ages ranged from 21 to 72, median 38. Convalescent patients were fewer than ten males and a few females; two were Hispanic.

Comments on this clone: What it recognizes is unknown.

The study's findings and limits: Samples before the pandemic and after infection were not matched within any donor.

The CDR3 contains 12 residues. Between the trimmed V and J ends, which lost 2 bases and 3 bases, there was a span of 5 bases. Germline V gene lookup returns CDR1 GTSNPN and CDR2 SVGIG (reference sequence). The repertoire was sequenced with immunoSEQ multiplex PCR; TCRdb's copy has only in-frame clones and lacks some. The repertoire includes about 36,000 clones, just over 75% of them detected once, and roughly 3% sits in the top ten. The material sequenced was memory CD4+ T cells from PBMCs, cultured in vitro. This sequence was found in an adult with COVID-19. V is TRBV30 and J is TRBJ1-5; no reliable D call. The CDR3 loop reads CAWSLYNQPQHF. In DNA, the CDR3 is TGTGCCTGGAGTCTATACAATCAGCCCCAGCATTTT.